Following are 9 T cell receptor beta chains from one sample sequenced in a study of shared clonotypes between healthy human individuals (dated by TCRdb to the early 2020s). CD8 naive samples were CD45RO-negative cells positively selected for CCR7, giving a CD45RA+CCR7+ population that excluded TemRA cells. Preparation of the library involved the immunoSEQ multiplex PCR assay. Sourced from immuneACCESS, this table was stored by TCRdb with only in-frame sequences that have V and J called. A share of the clones is absent; for the studies checked, an unresolved V gene accounts for under half, and the remainder has no known explanation. Present in this sample are about 820,000 clones, almost 95% of which were seen just once. The leading ten clones occupy 24% of the sample. Sequenced: naive CD8+ T cells sorted from blood. This sample's cell subset or site label indicates: CD45RA+CCR7+. Source of these receptors: a young man in good health.

The genes are TRBV5-8 and TRBJ1-2; D not certain. The germline V and J ends were trimmed by 4 bases and 4 bases, with 11 bases remaining between them. From germline, CDR1 is SGHTS and CDR2 YDEGEE. The CDR3 totals 13 residues. The CDR3 sequence: CASSDQESYGYTF. In nucleotides, the CDR3 is TGTGCCAGCAGCGATCAGGAGAGCTATGGCTACACCTTC.

CDR3 sequence: CASSLPGTGAYGYTF. DNA for the CDR3: TGTGCCAGCAGTTTACCCGGGACAGGGGCCTATGGCTACACCTTC. The chain has TRBV28 and TRBJ1-2, with TRBD1 matching over 10 bases. V was clipped by 2 bases and J by 4 bases; unmatched bases: 4. This CDR3 region has 15 residues. From germline, CDR1 is MDHEN and CDR2 SYDVKM.

The chain employs TRBV7-9 and TRBJ2-1, with TRBD2 identical over 11 bases. The V and J ends lost 0 bases and 10 bases, in that order; junction bases with no gene match: 5. In germline, CDR1 is SEHNR, CDR2 FQNEAQ (reference sequence). The CDR3 totals 15 residues. CDR3: CASSLALAGGGEQFF. The CDR3 DNA reads TGTGCCAGCAGCTTAGCGTTAGCGGGAGGGGGGGAGCAGTTCTTC. The variable domain in full, completed from reference TRBV7-9 and TRBJ2-1, reads DTGVSQNPRHKITKRGQNVTFRCDPISEHNRLYWYRQTLGQGPEFLTYFQNEAQLEKSRLLSDRFSAERPKGSFSTLEIQRTEQGDSAMYLCASSLALAGGGEQFFGPGTRLTVL.

The chain is built from TRBV11-2 and TRBJ1-4; 8 nucleotides agree with TRBD1. CDR1 SGHAT and CDR2 FQNNGV come from the germline V gene. The CDR3 totals 14 residues. Unmatched junction bases numbered 7, after V lost 5 bases and J lost 8 bases. Here the CDR3 DNA reads TGTGCCAGCAGCGGAGACAGGGGATTCGAAAAACTGTTTTTT. This encodes CASSGDRGFEKLFF.

The chain uses TRBV19 and TRBJ2-3; D ambiguous. CDR1 and CDR2 (germline): LNHDA, SQIVND (reference sequence). The CDR3 has 17 residues. V gave up 5 bases and J gave up 0 bases, with 18 bases separating them. Here the CDR3 reads CASSLNQDGESTDTQYF. CDR3 coding DNA: TGTGCCAGTAGTTTAAATCAGGATGGTGAAAGCACAGATACGCAGTATTTT.

This clone appeared once. The chain couples TRBV11-3 to TRBJ2-5; 7 bases are shared with TRBD1. The CDR3 contains 16 residues. Per the germline V gene, CDR1 is SGHNT and CDR2 is YENEEA. The ends lost 5 bases at V and 1 base at J; junction bases unmatched: 10. CDR3 sequence reads: CASSARQGLGQETQYF. The DNA of the CDR3 is TGTGCCAGCAGCGCGAGACAGGGTTTGGGCCAAGAGACCCAGTACTTC.

This sequence joins TRBV6-5 and TRBJ2-5, with 7 bases lining up with TRBD2. Germline V gene lookup returns CDR1 MNHEY and CDR2 SVGAGI. This CDR3 has 13 residues. With 6 bases clipped from V and 3 bases from J, the junction kept 4 bases outside the gene matches. Here the CDR3 DNA reads TGTGCCAGCAGGCCCGGGACTAAAGAGACCCAGTACTTC. This codes for CASRPGTKETQYF.

This chain connects TRBV13 to TRBJ2-4, with 9 bases aligning to TRBD2. V shed 1 base and J 5 bases; nucleotides not matched to a gene: 9. CDR1 is PRHDT, CDR2 FYEKMQ, per germline (reference sequence). This CDR3 has 17 residues. The CDR3 DNA is TGTGCCAGCAGCTTAGCGACAAGACTAGCGGCCGAAAACATTCAGTACTTC. Amino acids: CASSLATRLAAENIQYF.

The rearrangement joins TRBV4-1 to TRBJ2-5; tentatively, D is TRBD2 (6 bases). Germline V gene data show CDR1 as MGHRA and CDR2 as YSYEKL. The V end was cut by 1 base, the J end by 7 bases, with 19 bases between. The CDR3 sequence is 16 residues long. The CDR3 bases are TGCGCCAGCAGCCAAGCCTTTGGACTAAGCCGGGGGACCCAGTACTTC. Its translation: CASSQAFGLSRGTQYF.